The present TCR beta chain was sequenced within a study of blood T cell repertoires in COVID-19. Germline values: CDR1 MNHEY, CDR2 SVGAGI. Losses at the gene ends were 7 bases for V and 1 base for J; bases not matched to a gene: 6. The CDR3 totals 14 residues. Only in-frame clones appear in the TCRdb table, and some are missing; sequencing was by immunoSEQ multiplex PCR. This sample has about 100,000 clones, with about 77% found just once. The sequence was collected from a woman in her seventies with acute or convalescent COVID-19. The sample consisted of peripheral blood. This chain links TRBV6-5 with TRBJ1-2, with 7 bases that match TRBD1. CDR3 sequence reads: CASTLTGINYGYTF. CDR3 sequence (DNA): TGTGCCAGCACTCTGACAGGGATTAACTATGGCTACACCTTC.